Reported below is one TCR beta chain. V lost 7 bases and J lost 2, with 9 bases in between. Germline CDR1 SNHLY, CDR2 FYNNEI. The CDR3 is 13 residues long. As processed by the authors: By means of reference gene primer amplification, nucleated cell counts were estimated. Sequencing was performed with immunoSEQ multiplex PCR; in TCRdb, only in-frame clones are kept and a portion is missing. V, J and clone size are those of that table, while D and trimming were read from the DNA. The sample carries roughly 68,000 clones, around four fifths recorded once. These data come from a study of blood T cell repertoires in COVID-19.

The rearrangement joins TRBV2 to TRBJ1-3; D perhaps matches TRBD1 (6 bases). Sequencing used peripheral blood. This TCR was sampled from a woman older than 75 with acute or convalescent COVID-19. CDR3 in amino acids: CASTGQPGNTIYF. The CDR3 DNA is TGTGCCAGCACTGGACAGCCTGGAAACACCATATATTTT. The full variable domain, in which reference TRBV2 and TRBJ1-3 provide the parts outside the CDR3, is EPEVTQTPSHQVTQMGQEVILRCVPISNHLYFYWYRQILGQKVEFLVSFYNNEISEKSEIFDDQFSVERPDGSNFTLKIRSTKLEDSAMYFCASTGQPGNTIYFGEGSWLTVV.